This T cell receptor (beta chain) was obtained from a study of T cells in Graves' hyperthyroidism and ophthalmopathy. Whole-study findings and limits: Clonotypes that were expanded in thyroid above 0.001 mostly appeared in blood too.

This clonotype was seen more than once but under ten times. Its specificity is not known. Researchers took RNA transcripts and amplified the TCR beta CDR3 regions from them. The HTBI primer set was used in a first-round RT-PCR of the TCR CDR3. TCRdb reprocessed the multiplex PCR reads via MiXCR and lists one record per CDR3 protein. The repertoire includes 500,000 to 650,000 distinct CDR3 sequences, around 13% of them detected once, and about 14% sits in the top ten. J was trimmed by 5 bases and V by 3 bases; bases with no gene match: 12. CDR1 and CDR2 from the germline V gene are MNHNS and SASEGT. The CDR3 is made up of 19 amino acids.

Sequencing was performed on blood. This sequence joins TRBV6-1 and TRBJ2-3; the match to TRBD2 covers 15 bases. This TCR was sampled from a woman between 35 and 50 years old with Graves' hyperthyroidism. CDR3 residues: CASSDGLAGGPRGEDTQYF. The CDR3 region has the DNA TGTGCCAGCAGTGACGGACTAGCGGGAGGGCCGAGAGGGGAAGATACGCAGTATTTT.